Listed here are 31 T cell receptor beta chains from one sample, sequenced in a study of cytomegalovirus exposure and HLA in healthy donors. This PCR relied on a set of 60 Vbeta primers and 13 Jbeta primers. Assay used: immunoSEQ multiplex PCR; TCRdb lists only in-frame clones, some missing. The sample has about 73,000 clones, 60% to 85% seen once; the top ten hold 9.5% to 15%. The sequencing input was PBMCs. The receptors derive from an older man in good health and CMV-seronegative.

The rearrangement uses TRBV11-2 and TRBJ2-1, with 11 bases that match TRBD1. The CDR3 has 15 amino acids. Germline values: CDR1 SGHAT, CDR2 FQNNGV. Unmatched junction bases numbered 2, after V lost 1 base and J lost 6 bases. CDR3 in amino acids: CASSLGGTGGNEQFF. The CDR3 bases are TGTGCCAGCAGCTTAGGGGGGACAGGGGGCAATGAGCAGTTCTTC. Variable domain in full (rest from reference TRBV11-2 and TRBJ2-1): EAGVAQSPRYKIIEKRQSVAFWCNPISGHATLYWYQQILGQGPKLLIQFQNNGVVDDSQLPKDRFSAERLKGVDSTLKIQPAKLEDSAVYLCASSLGGTGGNEQFFGPGTRLTVL.

The V and J genes are TRBV5-5 and TRBJ1-2; maybe TRBD1 (5 bases). V lost 4 bases to trimming and J lost 4 bases, with 8 bases between them. The CDR3 is 12 residues long. In germline, CDR1 is SGHKS, CDR2 YYEKEE (reference sequence). This chain's CDR3 is CASSPDSYGYTF. CDR3 nucleotides: TGTGCCAGCAGCCCCGACAGCTATGGCTACACCTTC. Based on the CDR3 plus reference TRBV5-5 and TRBJ1-2, the full variable domain is DAGVTQSPTHLIKTRGQQVTLRCSPISGHKSVSWYQQVLGQGPQFIFQYYEKEERGRGNFPDRFSARQFPNYSSELNVNALLLGDSALYLCASSPDSYGYTFGSGTRLTVV.

The genes are TRBV13 and TRBJ2-7, with 10 bases identical to TRBD2. The CDR3 sequence is 14 residues long. V lost 6 bases, J lost 7 bases, and 9 bases stayed unmatched. CDR1 is PRHDT, CDR2 FYEKMQ, per germline (reference sequence). The CDR3 DNA sequence: TGTGCCAGCAGAGAGCGGGGGGGTTGGATGGAGCAGTACTTC. Protein sequence: CASRERGGWMEQYF.

The chain joins TRBV7-6 to TRBJ1-6, with 8 bases fitting TRBD1. With 4 bases clipped from V and 5 bases from J, the junction kept 1 base outside the gene matches. CDR1 and CDR2 from the germline V gene are SGHVS and FNYEAQ. The CDR3 spans 14 residues. The CDR3 region has the DNA TGTGCCAGCAGCTGGACAGGGCATAATTCACCCCTCCACTTT. Translated: CASSWTGHNSPLHF.

J is TRBJ2-7 and V is TRBV6-5; TRBD2 might be the D (5 bases). The CDR3 spans 14 residues. Trimming shortened V by 8 bases and J by 0 bases, and 14 bases separated the two germline ends. The germline V gene encodes CDR1 MNHEY and CDR2 SVGAGI. For the CDR3, the DNA is TGTGCCAGCTTAGAATTCGGGAACTCCTACGAGCAGTACTTC. This gives the protein CASLEFGNSYEQYF.

This clone was seen a single time. The chain recombines TRBV18 with TRBJ1-6; D remains ambiguous. The germline gives CDR1 KGHSH, CDR2 LQKENI. The CDR3 is 16 amino acids. V was trimmed by 3 bases and J by 7 bases, leaving 16 bases between them. CDR3 protein: CASSPLEAGTNSPLHF. As DNA, the CDR3 is TGTGCCAGCTCACCCCTGGAGGCAGGAACAAATTCACCCCTCCACTTT.

The chain combines TRBV9 with TRBJ1-5; 7 positions match TRBD1. With V trimmed by 3 bases and J by 4 bases, 4 bases remained unmatched. From germline, CDR1 is SGDLS and CDR2 YYNGEE. The CDR3 extends over 14 amino acids. The CDR3 here is CASSAGGQNQPQHF. The DNA for the CDR3 is TGTGCCAGCAGCGCCGGGGGACAGAATCAGCCCCAGCATTTT.

This clone was recorded a few times. J is TRBJ2-3 and V is TRBV6-5; 11 bases are shared with TRBD2. The germline gives CDR1 MNHEY, CDR2 SVGAGI. The CDR3 is 16 residues long. Trimming at V came to 2 bases and at J to 2 bases, leaving 3 bases not matched to a gene. CDR3 residues: CASSYASGGYTDTQYF. As DNA, the CDR3 is TGTGCCAGCAGTTACGCTAGCGGGGGGTACACAGATACGCAGTATTTT.

The chain carries TRBV19 and TRBJ2-2, with D perhaps matching TRBD2 (6 bases). From germline, CDR1 is LNHDA and CDR2 SQIVND (reference sequence). This CDR3 spans 14 amino acids. Trimming removed 3 bases at V and 2 bases at J, with 7 bases between. DNA for the CDR3: TGTGCCAGTAGTATTAGCGGAAACACCGGGGAGCTGTTTTTT. Translation: CASSISGNTGELFF.

The chain joins TRBV19 to TRBJ2-3; 7 bases map to TRBD1. The CDR3 spans 13 residues. With 1 base clipped from V and 9 bases from J, the junction kept 4 bases outside the gene matches. Germline CDR1 reads LNHDA; CDR2 reads SQIVND (reference sequence). The CDR3 region is CASSIGDRDTQYF. The CDR3 nucleotides are TGTGCCAGTAGTATAGGTGACAGGGACACGCAGTATTTT.

The chain joins TRBV10-3 to TRBJ2-6, with a tentative D call TRBD2 (5 bases). V lost 2 bases and J 3 bases, leaving 11 bases between the germline ends. The CDR3 has 16 residues. Germline lookup yields CDR1 ENHRY and CDR2 SYGVKD. The CDR3 DNA reads as TGTGCCATCAGTGAGGAGGGCGTGGTTGGGGCCAACGTCCTGACTTTC. Its protein product is CAISEEGVVGANVLTF.

This chain connects TRBV29-1 to TRBJ1-5, with 9 bases fitting TRBD1. With V trimmed by 3 bases and J by 6 bases, 3 bases remained unmatched. The CDR3 sequence is 13 residues long. Germline V CDR1 and CDR2: SQVTM, ANQGSEA. CDR3 amino acids: CSVDTGGSQPQHF. The CDR3 DNA follows: TGCAGCGTTGACACAGGGGGCAGTCAGCCCCAGCATTTT.

This clone was observed a few times. The chain recombines TRBV30 with TRBJ1-5, with D hard to call. Germline V gives CDR1 GTSNPN, CDR2 SVGIG (reference sequence). V was clipped by 4 bases and J by 6 bases, with 13 bases between them. The CDR3 covers 13 residues. In nucleotides, the CDR3 is TGTGCCTGGACAACTGGGGAGGCTCAGCCCCAGCATTTT. This translates into CAWTTGEAQPQHF.

The chain recombines TRBV18 with TRBJ2-2; TRBD1 matches 9 bases. This CDR3 has 18 amino acids. Losses at the gene ends were 1 base for V and 1 base for J; bases not matched to a gene: 7. Germline-derived CDR1 and CDR2 are KGHSH and LQKENI. The CDR3 region is CASSPRLTGGENTGELFF. Here the CDR3 DNA reads TGTGCCAGCTCACCACGGTTAACAGGGGGCGAGAACACCGGGGAGCTGTTTTTT.

The V and J genes are TRBV7-2 and TRBJ2-5; TRBD2 aligns across 11 bases. The germline CDR1 and CDR2 sequences are SGHTA and FQGNSA. V gave up 3 bases and J gave up 5 bases; unmatched junction bases: 11. CDR3 length: 17 residues. The CDR3 protein is CASSLRLAGNSPETQYF. The CDR3 DNA follows: TGTGCCAGCAGCTTGAGACTAGCGGGAAATAGCCCGGAGACCCAGTACTTC.

CDR3 amino acids: CAWSANGAGELFF. CDR3 bases: TGTGCCTGGAGTGCCAATGGAGCCGGGGAGCTGTTTTTT. The chain employs TRBV30 and TRBJ2-2; D not resolved. Per germline, CDR1 GTSNPN and CDR2 SVGIG (reference sequence). V lost 1 base, J lost 6 bases, and 9 bases lay in between. This CDR3 comprises 13 residues.

The chain recombines TRBV6-1 with TRBJ1-5; D possibly corresponds to TRBD1 (6 bases). This CDR3 is built from 14 residues. V was shortened by 2 bases and J by 5 bases, with 10 bases between the two germline ends. Germline V gives CDR1 MNHNS, CDR2 SASEGT. The CDR3 sequence: CASSESGVYQPQHF. In DNA form, the CDR3 reads TGTGCCAGCAGTGAATCAGGGGTCTATCAGCCCCAGCATTTT.

The chain has TRBV7-8 and TRBJ2-2, with 8 positions matching TRBD1. The CDR3 has 14 residues. Per the germline V gene, CDR1 is SGHVS and CDR2 is FQNEAQ. J was trimmed by 8 bases and V by 0 bases; bases with no gene match: 2. The CDR3 sequence: CASSLADRAGELFF. The CDR3 DNA is TGTGCCAGCAGCTTAGCGGACAGGGCGGGGGAGCTGTTTTTT.

This clone was counted between two and nine times. The chain joins TRBV9 to TRBJ1-5, with 7 bases matching TRBD1. This CDR3 has 16 amino acids. Germline-derived CDR1 and CDR2 are SGDLS and YYNGEE. V shed 3 bases and J 4 bases; nucleotides not matched to a gene: 10. This chain's CDR3 is CASSDTRDRKNQPQHF. As DNA, the CDR3 is TGTGCCAGCAGCGACACCCGGGACAGAAAAAATCAGCCCCAGCATTTT.

The chain has TRBV4-3 and TRBJ2-3; 9 nucleotides line up with TRBD2. From germline, CDR1 is LGHNA and CDR2 YSLEER. V shed 1 base and J 2 bases; nucleotides not matched to a gene: 16. CDR3 size: 20 residues. The CDR3 is CASSQGSGLAPTGYTDTQYF. The CDR3 bases are TGCGCCAGCAGCCAAGGATCGGGACTAGCCCCTACCGGGTACACAGATACGCAGTATTTT.

The genes are TRBV5-1 and TRBJ1-1; TRBD1 agrees at 8 bases. This CDR3 spans 15 amino acids. V gave up 4 bases and J gave up 0 bases; unmatched junction bases: 5. CDR1 is SGHRS, CDR2 YFSETQ, per germline. CDR3 sequence (DNA): TGCGCCAGCAGCCAGGGGGCGATAGTGAACACTGAAGCTTTCTTT. It translates to CASSQGAIVNTEAFF.

CDR3 protein: CASSARHQAGDTQYF. The CDR3 coding sequence is TGTGCCAGCAGCGCCCGCCACCAGGCAGGGGATACGCAGTATTTT. The chain recombines TRBV9 with TRBJ2-3, with D possibly being TRBD1 (5 bases). CDR1 and CDR2 (germline): SGDLS, YYNGEE. Trimming stripped 3 bases from V and 6 bases from J, with 17 bases between. The CDR3 is made up of 15 amino acids.

The chain joins TRBV11-2 to TRBJ2-2; maybe TRBD1 (5 bases). The ends were cut back, 8 bases at V and 0 bases at J, with 19 bases in the middle. This CDR3 region has 17 residues. Germline loops: CDR1 SGHAT, CDR2 FQNNGV. CDR3 nucleotide sequence: TGTGCCAGCGCCCCCCGGCAGGGAAGACCGAACACCGGGGAGCTGTTTTTT. As protein: CASAPRQGRPNTGELFF.

The chain is built from TRBV29-1 and TRBJ2-7; 9 bases align to TRBD2. This CDR3 is built from 14 residues. Germline lookup yields CDR1 SQVTM and CDR2 ANQGSEA. Trimming cost V 6 bases and J 7 bases; bases outside gene matches: 13. CDR3 in amino acids: CSVSLGGRDLEQYF. The CDR3 DNA follows: TGCAGCGTCTCATTGGGCGGGAGGGACTTGGAGCAGTACTTC.

The gene calls are TRBV7-2 and TRBJ2-2; D not resolved. In germline, CDR1 is SGHTA, CDR2 FQGNSA. The CDR3 has 14 residues. Trimming took off 3 bases at V and 0 bases at J, with 5 bases between the two ends. The CDR3 protein is CASSLGANTGELFF. Written as DNA, the CDR3 is TGTGCCAGCAGCTTGGGCGCGAACACCGGGGAGCTGTTTTTT. Based on the CDR3 plus reference TRBV7-2 and TRBJ2-2, the full variable domain is GAGVSQSPSNKVTEKGKDVELRCDPISGHTALYWYRQSLGQGLEFLIYFQGNSAPDKSGLPSDRFSAERTGGSVSTLTIQRTQQEDSAVYLCASSLGANTGELFFGEGSRLTVL.

This chain uses TRBV7-2 with TRBJ2-7; TRBD2 might be the D (7 bases). The CDR3 totals 13 residues. Trimming pared 3 bases from V and 6 bases from J, leaving 12 bases between. CDR1 and CDR2 from the germline V gene are SGHTA and FQGNSA. The DNA of the CDR3 is TGTGCCAGCAGCTTGGGGGGGGCAGGCGAGCAGTACTTC. Residues: CASSLGGAGEQYF.

The table lists this clone with a few counts. The genes are TRBV2 and TRBJ1-4, with D unclear. Between the trimmed V and J ends, which lost 5 bases and 8 bases, there was a span of 21 bases. The CDR3 runs to 16 residues. Germline V gene sequence: CDR1 SNHLY, CDR2 FYNNEI. Here the CDR3 DNA reads TGTGCCAGCAGTACGACCGGGCCGAGGGATCAAGAAAAACTGTTTTTT. Protein sequence: CASSTTGPRDQEKLFF.

Of note for this clone: One end of the junction fails to match germline, which may point to a read error. The chain couples TRBV6-5 to TRBJ1-6; D uncertain. The CDR3 is 15 residues long. Germline V lookup: CDR1 MNHEY, CDR2 SVGAGI. CDR3 region: CASSALNSHNSPLHF. CDR3 nucleotide sequence: TGTGCCAGCAGTGCCTTGAACTCCCATAATTCACCCCTCCACTTT.

The genes are TRBV11-2 and TRBJ1-4; D gene uncertain. V was shortened by 5 bases and J by 0 bases, with 13 bases between the two germline ends. The CDR3 sequence is 16 residues long. Looked up from germline, CDR1 is SGHAT and CDR2 is FQNNGV. CDR3 region: CASSPRGLATNEKLFF. The DNA of the CDR3 is TGTGCCAGCAGCCCTAGAGGGCTCGCAACTAATGAAAAACTGTTTTTT.

In its sample, this clone was seen once. CDR3 nucleotide sequence: TGTGCCAGCATCAGGGTTCCCTACGAGCAGTACTTC. Its translation is CASIRVPYEQYF. The rearrangement links TRBV6-5 to TRBJ2-7, with D possibly matching TRBD1 (5 bases). The CDR3 sequence is 12 residues long. V lost 7 bases and J lost 2, with 9 bases in between. Germline CDR1 is MNHEY and CDR2 is SVGAGI.

The CDR3 spells CASSVIAGVDVSETQYF. The CDR3, as DNA: TGCGCCAGCAGTGTAATAGCGGGAGTAGATGTTTCGGAGACCCAGTACTTC. V gene TRBV10-1 combines with J gene TRBJ2-5, with 9 bases fitting TRBD2. V lost 4 bases and J lost 5; bases outside the gene matches: 14. The germline V gene has CDR1 WNHNN and CDR2 SYGVQD (reference sequence). The CDR3 spans 17 residues.